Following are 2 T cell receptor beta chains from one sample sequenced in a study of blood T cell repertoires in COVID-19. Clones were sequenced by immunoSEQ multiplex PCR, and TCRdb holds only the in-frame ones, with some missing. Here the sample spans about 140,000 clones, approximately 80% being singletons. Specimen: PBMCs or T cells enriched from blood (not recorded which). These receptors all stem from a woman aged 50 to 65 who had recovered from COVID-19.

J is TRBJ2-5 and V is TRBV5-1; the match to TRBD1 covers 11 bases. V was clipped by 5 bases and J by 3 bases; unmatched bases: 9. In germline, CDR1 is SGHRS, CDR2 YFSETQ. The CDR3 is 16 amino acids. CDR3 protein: CASRPTWDRGEETQYF. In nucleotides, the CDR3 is TGCGCCAGCAGACCAACATGGGACAGGGGGGAAGAGACCCAGTACTTC.

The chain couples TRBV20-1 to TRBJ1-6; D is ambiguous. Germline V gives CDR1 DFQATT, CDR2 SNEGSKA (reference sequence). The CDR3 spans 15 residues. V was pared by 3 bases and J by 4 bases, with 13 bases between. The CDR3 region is CSASGRKTYNSPLHF. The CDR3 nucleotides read TGCAGTGCTAGTGGACGGAAGACTTATAATTCACCCCTCCACTTT.